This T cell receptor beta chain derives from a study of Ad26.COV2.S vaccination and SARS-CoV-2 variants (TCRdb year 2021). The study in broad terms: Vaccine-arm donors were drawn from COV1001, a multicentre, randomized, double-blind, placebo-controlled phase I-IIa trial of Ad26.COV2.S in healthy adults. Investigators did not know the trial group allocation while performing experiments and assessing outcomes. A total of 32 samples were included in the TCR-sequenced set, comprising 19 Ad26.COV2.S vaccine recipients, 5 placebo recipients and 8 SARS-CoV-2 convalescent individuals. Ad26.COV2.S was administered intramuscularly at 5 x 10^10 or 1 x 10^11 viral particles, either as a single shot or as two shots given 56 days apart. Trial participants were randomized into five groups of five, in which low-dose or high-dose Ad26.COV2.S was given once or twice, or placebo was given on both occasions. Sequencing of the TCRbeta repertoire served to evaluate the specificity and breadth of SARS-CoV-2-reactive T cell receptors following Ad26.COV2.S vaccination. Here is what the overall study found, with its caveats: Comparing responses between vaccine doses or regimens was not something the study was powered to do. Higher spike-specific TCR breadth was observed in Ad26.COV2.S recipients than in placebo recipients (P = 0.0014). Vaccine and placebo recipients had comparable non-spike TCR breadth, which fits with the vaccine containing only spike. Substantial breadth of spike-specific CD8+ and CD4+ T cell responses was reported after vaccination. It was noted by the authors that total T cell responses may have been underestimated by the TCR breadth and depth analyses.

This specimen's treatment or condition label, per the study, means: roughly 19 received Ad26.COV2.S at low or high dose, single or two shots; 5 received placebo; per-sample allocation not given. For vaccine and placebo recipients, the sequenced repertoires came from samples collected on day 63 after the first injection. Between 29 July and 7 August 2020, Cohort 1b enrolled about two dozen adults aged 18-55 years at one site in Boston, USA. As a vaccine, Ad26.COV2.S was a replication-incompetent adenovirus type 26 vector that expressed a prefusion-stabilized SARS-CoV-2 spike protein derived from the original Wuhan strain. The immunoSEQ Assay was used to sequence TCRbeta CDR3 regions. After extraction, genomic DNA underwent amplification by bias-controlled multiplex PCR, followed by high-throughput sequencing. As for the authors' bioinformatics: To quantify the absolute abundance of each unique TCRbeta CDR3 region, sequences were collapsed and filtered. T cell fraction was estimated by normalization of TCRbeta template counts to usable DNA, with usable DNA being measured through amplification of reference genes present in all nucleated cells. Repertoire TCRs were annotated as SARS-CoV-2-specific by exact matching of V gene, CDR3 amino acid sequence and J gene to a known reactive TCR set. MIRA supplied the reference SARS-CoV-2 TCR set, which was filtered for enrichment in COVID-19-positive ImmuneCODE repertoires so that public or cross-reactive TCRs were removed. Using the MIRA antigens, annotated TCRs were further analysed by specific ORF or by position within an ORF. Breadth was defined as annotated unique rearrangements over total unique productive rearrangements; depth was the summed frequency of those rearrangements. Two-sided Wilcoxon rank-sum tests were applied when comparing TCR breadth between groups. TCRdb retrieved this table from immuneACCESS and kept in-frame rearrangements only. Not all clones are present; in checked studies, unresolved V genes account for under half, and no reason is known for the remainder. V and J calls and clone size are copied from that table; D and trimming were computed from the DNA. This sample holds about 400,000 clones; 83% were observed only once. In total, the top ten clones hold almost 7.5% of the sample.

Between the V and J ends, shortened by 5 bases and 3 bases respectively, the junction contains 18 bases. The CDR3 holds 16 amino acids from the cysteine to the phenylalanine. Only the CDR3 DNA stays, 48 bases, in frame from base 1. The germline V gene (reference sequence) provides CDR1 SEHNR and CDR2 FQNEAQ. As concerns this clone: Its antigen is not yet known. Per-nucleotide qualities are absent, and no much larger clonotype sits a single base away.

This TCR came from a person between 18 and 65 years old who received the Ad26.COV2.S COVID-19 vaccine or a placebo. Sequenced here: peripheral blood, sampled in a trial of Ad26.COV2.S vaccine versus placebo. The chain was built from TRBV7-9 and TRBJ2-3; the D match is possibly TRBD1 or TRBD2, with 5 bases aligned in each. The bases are TGTGCCAGCAGCGAGGGACGCAAAGGAGGTACAGATACGCAGTATTTT. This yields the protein CASSEGRKGGTDTQYF.